This T cell receptor (beta chain) was observed in a study of beta chain features in type 1 diabetes. Central memory, naive, regulatory and stem cell-like memory CD4+ cells were sorted by CD45RO/CCR7/CD25/CD127/CD95/CD27. This clone occurred many times. Antigen specificity is unknown. Looked up from germline, CDR1 is MDHEN and CDR2 is SYDVKM. The CDR3 has 16 amino acids. With V trimmed by 6 bases and J by 4 bases, 13 bases remained unmatched. Study-level points and caveats: In type 1 diabetes patients, VDJ junctions had fewer insertions; deletions at these junctions were more frequent. Among patients with Type 1 diabetes, TCRB CDR3s were moderately but significantly shorter in every one of the four CD4+ subsets.

Reverse transcription of all isolated RNA meant that expressed TCRB transcripts were sequenced. Profiling relied on immunoSEQ multiplex PCR, and the TCRdb table lists in-frame clones only, not all of them. The sample lists some 220,000 clones, roughly a tenth occurring once. The chain recombines TRBV28 with TRBJ2-3; 7 bases fit TRBD1. The sequenced sample consisted of central memory CD4+ T cells from blood. The clonotype comes from a man in his late teens or twenties in good health. CDR3 amino acids: CASSGRRGKGADTQYF. The CDR3 region has the DNA TGTGCCAGCAGCGGGCGCAGGGGGAAAGGGGCAGATACGCAGTATTTT.